Presented here are 29 T cell receptor beta chains from one specimen sequenced in a study of patients and donors after allogeneic stem cell transplantation. TCRdb ran MiXCR on the RT-PCR reads and lists one entry per CDR3 protein. The data contain some 90,000 distinct CDR3 sequences, about 48% of them singletons. Sequencing used blood, either unsorted or a sorted T cell fraction (not recorded which). The source of these receptors is a human donor who was either an allogeneic HSCT recipient or a stem cell or donor lymphocyte infusion donor (not recorded which). It is not recorded whose cells these are; they may come from a transplant donor.

The chain combines TRBV29-1 with TRBJ2-5; D possibly uses TRBD1 or TRBD2 (5 bases each). The germline V and J ends were trimmed by 4 bases and 7 bases, with 13 bases remaining between them. Germline V gene lookup returns CDR1 SQVTM and CDR2 ANQGSEA. This CDR3 comprises 12 residues. As DNA, the CDR3 is TGCAGCGTTGTCGGGACCGAGAGGACCCAGTACTTC. It encodes CSVVGTERTQYF. The entire variable domain, with the rest obtained from reference TRBV29-1 and TRBJ2-5, is as follows: SAVISQKPSRDICQRGTSLTIQCQVDSQVTMMFWYRQQPGQSLTLIATANQGSEATYESGFVIDKFPISRPNLTFSTLTVSNMSPEDSSIYLCSVVGTERTQYFGPGTRLLVL.

The chain employs TRBV12-3 or TRBV12-4 and TRBJ1-2; 7 bases are a match to TRBD1. V lost 8 bases, J lost 6 bases, and 6 bases stayed unmatched. The CDR3 loop spans 12 amino acids. The CDR3 DNA follows: TGTGCCAGCCATAGGGGGCTAGATGGCTACACCTTC. It yields the protein CASHRGLDGYTF.

V gene TRBV28 combines with J gene TRBJ2-2; the match to TRBD1 covers 9 bases. The germline gives CDR1 MDHEN, CDR2 SYDVKM. The CDR3 loop spans 15 amino acids. After removal of 6 bases from V and 6 bases from J, the junction contained 8 bases not matched to a gene. The CDR3 DNA is TGTGCCAGCAGCTACGGGACAGGGAGGGCCGGGGAGCTGTTTTTT. Translated: CASSYGTGRAGELFF.

This rearrangement joins TRBV5-5 to TRBJ1-1; D is ambiguous. The V gene lost 2 bases and the J gene lost 4 bases, with 9 bases spanning the gap. The CDR3 extends over 13 amino acids. Germline-derived CDR1 and CDR2 are SGHKS and YYEKEE (reference sequence). This chain's CDR3 is CASSLGLGTEAFF. In nucleotides, the CDR3 is TGTGCCAGCAGCTTAGGTTTGGGCACTGAAGCTTTCTTT.

This clonotype was detected many times. V and J are TRBV12-3 or TRBV12-4 and TRBJ1-2, with D perhaps matching TRBD1 (6 bases). CDR3 length: 14 amino acids. V dropped 4 bases and J dropped 5 bases, with 14 bases sitting between them. The CDR3 sequence: CASSWGAQGYGYTF. As DNA, the CDR3 is TGTGCCAGCAGTTGGGGGGCCCAGGGGTATGGCTACACCTTC.

The rearrangement links TRBV9 to TRBJ1-2, with D tentatively TRBD1 (6 bases). The germline gives CDR1 SGDLS, CDR2 YYNGEE. V was clipped by 3 bases and J by 4 bases, with 13 bases between them. This CDR3 contains 14 residues. The CDR3 sequence is CASSAPGVIYGYTF. The DNA for the CDR3 is TGTGCCAGCAGCGCCCCAGGGGTAATCTATGGCTACACCTTC.

The CDR3 bases are TGCAGTGCTAGAGATCAGGGGTTTTATCAGCCCCAGCATTTT. Translated, it gives CSARDQGFYQPQHF. The V gene is TRBV20-1, the J gene TRBJ1-5, with a tentative D call TRBD1 (6 bases). V lost 0 bases and J 5 bases, leaving 11 bases between the germline ends. Germline CDR1 is DFQATT and CDR2 is SNEGSKA (reference sequence). The CDR3 runs 14 residues.

This chain uses TRBV5-7 with TRBJ1-1, with D unclear. TRBV5-7 is recorded as an ORF, its role being uncertain. The CDR3 runs 13 residues. V was trimmed by 4 bases and J by 4 bases, leaving 11 bases between them. CDR3 sequence (DNA): TGTGCCAGCAGCCTCGACGGGCTCACTGAAGCTTTCTTT. Translating gives CASSLDGLTEAFF.

The chain joins TRBV12-3 or TRBV12-4 to TRBJ2-1, with D tentatively TRBD1 (6 bases). The V gene lost 5 bases and the J gene lost 5 bases, with 16 bases spanning the gap. The CDR3 covers 15 residues. The CDR3 nucleotides read TGTGCCAGCAGTCGTCAGGGGAGCGGAGACAATGAGCAGTTCTTC. This sequence encodes CASSRQGSGDNEQFF.

This clonotype was detected a few times. The V call is TRBV7-9, the J call TRBJ1-2; TRBD1 agrees at 7 bases. CDR1 and CDR2 (germline): SEHNR, FQNEAQ (reference sequence). V trimming: 7 bases; J trimming: 2 bases; junction bases outside the gene matches: 7. The length of the CDR3 is 14 residues. CDR3 nucleotide sequence: TGTGCCAGCACCCGGCAGGGGGGAAACTATGGCTACACCTTC. This sequence encodes CASTRQGGNYGYTF.

This chain connects TRBV20-1 to TRBJ1-6, with no clear D. There are 15 residues in the CDR3. The ends were cut back, 5 bases at V and 3 bases at J, with 14 bases in the middle. CDR1 and CDR2 (germline): DFQATT, SNEGSKA (reference sequence). The CDR3: CSASQRSFYNSPLHF. The CDR3 nucleotides are TGCAGTGCTTCCCAACGGAGTTTCTATAATTCACCCCTCCACTTT.

This clonotype appeared a few times. This chain joins TRBV28 and TRBJ1-1; the match to TRBD1 covers 8 bases. The CDR3 contains 17 residues. From germline, CDR1 is MDHEN and CDR2 SYDVKM. V gave up 3 bases and J gave up 2 bases; unmatched junction bases: 11. Here the CDR3 DNA reads TGTGCCAGCAGTTTGACGGACAGGGATTTGAAAAACACTGAAGCTTTCTTT. Translating gives CASSLTDRDLKNTEAFF.

This clonotype was picked up one time. The chain recombines TRBV2 with TRBJ2-5; D is ambiguous. Trimming shortened V by 2 bases and J by 3 bases, and 10 bases separated the two germline ends. The germline V gene has CDR1 SNHLY and CDR2 FYNNEI. This CDR3 has 14 amino acids. The CDR3 spells CASSERWSEETQYF. CDR3 sequence (DNA): TGTGCCAGCAGTGAAAGGTGGTCTGAAGAGACCCAGTACTTC.

The V gene is TRBV4-3, the J gene TRBJ1-4, with D possibly TRBD1 on 5 matching bases. With 1 base removed from V and 3 bases from J, the gap between germline ends came to 9 bases. The germline gives CDR1 LGHNA, CDR2 YSLEER. The CDR3 extends over 15 amino acids. The CDR3 DNA reads as TGCGCCAGCAGCCAAGCCCGGGGACCTAATGAAAAACTGTTTTTT. This encodes CASSQARGPNEKLFF.

The chain joins TRBV6-2 or TRBV6-3 to TRBJ2-3, with D possibly called TRBD1 or TRBD2 (5 bases each). Trimming removed 2 bases at V and 6 bases at J, with 9 bases between. The germline V gene encodes CDR1 MNHEY and CDR2 SVGEGT. The CDR3 runs to 13 residues. CDR3 bases: TGTGCCAGCAGTTACCCAGGGACGGATACGCAGTATTTT. Residues: CASSYPGTDTQYF.

The rearrangement uses TRBV7-2 and TRBJ1-1; TRBD1 is a possible D gene (5 bases). The V end was cut by 8 bases, the J end by 1 base, with 14 bases between. Germline CDR1 reads SGHTA; CDR2 reads FQGNSA. CDR3 size: 14 residues. The CDR3 protein is CASERGGKNTEAFF. Written as DNA, the CDR3 is TGTGCCAGCGAACGGGGGGGTAAGAACACTGAAGCTTTCTTT.

This clonotype was observed a handful of times. The V call is TRBV6-5, the J call TRBJ1-1, with D uncertain. Trimming took off 4 bases at V and 1 base at J, with 22 bases between the two ends. The CDR3 loop spans 18 amino acids. Germline CDR1 MNHEY, CDR2 SVGAGI. The CDR3 bases are TGTGCCAGCAGTTTAGTAGTCCCGGTGTTTGGGCGGAACACTGAAGCTTTCTTT. This translates into CASSLVVPVFGRNTEAFF.

This chain links TRBV4-2 with TRBJ2-3; D might be TRBD2 (6 bases). The CDR3 covers 15 residues. Trimming stripped 0 bases from V and 0 bases from J, with 7 bases between. Germline assignment: CDR1 LGHNA and CDR2 YNFKEQ. The CDR3 bases are TGTGCCAGCAGCCAAGACGGGAGAAGCACAGATACGCAGTATTTT. It yields the protein CASSQDGRSTDTQYF.

The chain employs TRBV28 and TRBJ1-4; D uncertain. The germline V gene has CDR1 MDHEN and CDR2 SYDVKM. The V and J ends lost 4 bases and 5 bases respectively, with 8 bases between them. This CDR3 has 13 amino acids. The chain's CDR3 is CASSWTANEKLFF. The CDR3 DNA sequence: TGTGCCAGCAGTTGGACGGCAAATGAAAAACTGTTTTTT.

CDR3 sequence reads: CASTRGAGTEAFF. The CDR3 nucleotides are TGTGCCAGCACCCGGGGGGCCGGCACTGAAGCTTTCTTT. The V call is TRBV27, the J call TRBJ1-1; D may be TRBD1 (6 bases). This CDR3 is built from 13 residues. Germline V gene lookup returns CDR1 MNHEY and CDR2 SMNVEV (reference sequence). Between the trimmed V and J ends, which lost 7 bases and 4 bases, there was a span of 13 bases.

This chain connects TRBV29-1 to TRBJ1-6; possible D gene TRBD1, 5 bases. The CDR3 is 14 amino acids. Germline V CDR1 and CDR2: SQVTM, ANQGSEA. The V end was cut by 6 bases, the J end by 8 bases, with 17 bases between. The CDR3, as DNA: TGCAGCGTAGCCGAGGGGTCGCCGGATTCACCCCTCCACTTT. Amino acids: CSVAEGSPDSPLHF.

The CDR3: CASSSHTADTQYF. As DNA, the CDR3 is TGTGCCAGCAGTTCCCACACCGCAGATACGCAGTATTTT. V usage is TRBV28 and J usage is TRBJ2-3; D is ambiguous. The length of the CDR3 is 13 residues. Trimming removed 4 bases from V and 4 bases from J, with 9 bases in between. Germline lookup yields CDR1 MDHEN and CDR2 SYDVKM. Full variable domain (missing parts from reference TRBV28 and TRBJ2-3): DVKVTQSSRYLVKRTGEKVFLECVQDMDHENMFWYRQDPGLGLRLIYFSYDVKMKEKGDIPEGYSVSREKKERFSLILESASTNQTSMYLCASSSHTADTQYFGPGTRLTVL.

J is TRBJ1-1 and V is TRBV12-3 or TRBV12-4; D is undetermined. V was cut by 1 base and J by 7 bases, with 7 bases left in between. The CDR3 has 12 residues. The CDR3 loop reads CASSLGGDEAFF. Here the CDR3 DNA reads TGTGCCAGCAGTTTAGGTGGGGATGAAGCTTTCTTT.

The CDR3 region is CASSAPVGNTIYF. The CDR3 coding sequence is TGTGCCAGCAGTGCCCCCGTTGGAAACACCATATATTTT. This chain links TRBV12-3 or TRBV12-4 with TRBJ1-3, with no clear D. This CDR3 contains 13 residues. V was pared by 5 bases and J by 3 bases, with 8 bases between.

This chain joins TRBV29-1 and TRBJ1-2; perhaps TRBD1 as D (6 bases). V was cut by 4 bases and J by 4 bases, with 19 bases left in between. This CDR3 is 15 amino acids long. Germline-derived CDR1 and CDR2 are SQVTM and ANQGSEA. The CDR3 region has the DNA TGCAGCGTTGCACCGGCCGGGGGCAGGAGCTATGGCTACACCTTC. Amino acid sequence: CSVAPAGGRSYGYTF.

The chain employs TRBV12-3 or TRBV12-4 and TRBJ1-4; 9 positions match TRBD1. The V gene end was trimmed by 10 bases and the J gene end by 3 bases; junction bases not matched to a gene: 3. CDR3 length: 13 residues. DNA of the CDR3: TGTGCCACCCGGACAGGGGCTAATGAAAAACTGTTTTTT. Protein: CATRTGANEKLFF.

The chain has TRBV6-1 and TRBJ1-1; a weak D match, TRBD1 (6 bases). V was pared by 2 bases and J by 5 bases, with 18 bases between. Germline V gene lookup returns CDR1 MNHNS and CDR2 SASEGT. The CDR3 consists of 16 residues. The DNA for the CDR3 is TGTGCCAGCAGTGAATCCCAGGGGCTCGGGGGAACTGAAGCTTTCTTT. Amino acid sequence: CASSESQGLGGTEAFF.

The chain employs TRBV4-1 and TRBJ1-4, with TRBD1 identical over 7 bases. V was clipped by 0 bases and J by 16 bases; unmatched bases: 8. Germline CDR1 reads MGHRA; CDR2 reads YSYEKL. This CDR3 region has 13 residues. In DNA form, the CDR3 reads TGCGCCAGCAGCCAAGATGCGGACAGGCCGCGGTTTTTT. Protein sequence: CASSQDADRPRFF.

The chain uses TRBV10-3 and TRBJ1-3; D gene unclear. Germline CDR1 and CDR2: ENHRY and SYGVKD. The V gene lost 9 bases and the J gene lost 8 bases, with 17 bases spanning the gap. The CDR3 totals 13 residues. The CDR3 nucleotides are TGTGCCATTCGTGGGCAGGACGTTGACACCATATATTTT. Translation gives CAIRGQDVDTIYF.